Presented here are 14 T cell receptor beta chains from one specimen sequenced in a study of control samples from healthy donors and cancer patients. This table comes from immunoSEQ multiplex PCR, and its TCRdb copy is limited to in-frame clones, with some not included. Here the sample spans about 85,000 clones, 90% being singletons. Input material: blood. The receptors were sampled from a woman aged 18-35 years in good health.

The chain has TRBV6-6 and TRBJ1-1, with D possibly being TRBD1 (5 bases). CDR3 size: 15 residues. Germline V gene lookup returns CDR1 MNHNY and CDR2 SVGAGI (reference sequence). Trimming shortened V by 6 bases and J by 1 base, and 15 bases separated the two germline ends. The CDR3, as DNA: TGTGCCAGCAGGGGGGGAGGGGCCGGGAACACTGAAGCTTTCTTT. Its protein is CASRGGGAGNTEAFF.

This sequence joins TRBV5-1 and TRBJ2-7, with unresolved D. The CDR3 contains 14 residues. Germline V gene data show CDR1 as SGHRS and CDR2 as YFSETQ. The V end lost 0 bases, the J end lost 0 bases, and 7 bases lay between the germline ends. The CDR3 nucleotides read TGCGCCAGCAGCTTGGACAGCTTCTCCTACGAGCAGTACTTC. It is translated as CASSLDSFSYEQYF.

The chain joins TRBV7-9 to TRBJ1-3; TRBD1 matches at 8 bases. J gave up 0 bases and V 5 bases, and 3 bases lay outside the gene matches. Germline V gene data show CDR1 as SEHNR and CDR2 as FQNEAQ (reference sequence). CDR3 length: 15 amino acids. CDR3 region: CASSATGGSGNTIYF. The DNA for the CDR3 is TGTGCCAGCAGCGCCACAGGGGGCTCTGGAAACACCATATATTTT.

V and J are TRBV24-1 and TRBJ1-4, with TRBD1 identical over 9 bases. The trim removed 3 bases at V and 11 bases at J, leaving 15 bases unmatched. Germline-derived CDR1 and CDR2 are KGHDR and SFDVKD. The CDR3 totals 17 residues. The CDR3 DNA is TGTGCCACCAGTGATCCTAACAGGGGGCAAAACGGCGAGAAACTGTTTTTT. Protein sequence: CATSDPNRGQNGEKLFF.

This rearrangement joins TRBV10-1 to TRBJ2-2; D may be TRBD1 (6 bases). Germline lookup yields CDR1 WNHNN and CDR2 SYGVQD (reference sequence). V lost 5 bases to trimming and J lost 6 bases, with 13 bases between them. The CDR3 has 14 amino acids. In DNA form, the CDR3 reads TGCGCCAGCAGTTTCCAGGGGAAGTCCGGGGAGCTGTTTTTT. It is translated as CASSFQGKSGELFF.

This clone was picked up a small number of times. V and J are TRBV4-2 and TRBJ2-3; D may match TRBD1 or TRBD2 (5 bases each). Trimming pared 0 bases from V and 2 bases from J, leaving 15 bases between. Germline assignment: CDR1 LGHNA and CDR2 YNFKEQ. The CDR3 runs to 17 residues. Here the CDR3 DNA reads TGTGCCAGCAGCCAAGATCCGGGGCTCAGCGTCACAGATACGCAGTATTTT. It translates to CASSQDPGLSVTDTQYF.

J is TRBJ2-6 and V is TRBV2; D gene uncertain. Trimming left V 3 bases short and J 3 bases short, with 6 bases between. The CDR3 consists of 14 residues. The germline CDR1 and CDR2 sequences are SNHLY and FYNNEI. CDR3 in DNA: TGTGCCAGCAGTGACCTCAGTGGGGCCAACGTCCTGACTTTC. Translated: CASSDLSGANVLTF.

The chain carries TRBV25-1 and TRBJ2-5; D gene ambiguous. With 1 base removed from V and 3 bases from J, the gap between germline ends came to 9 bases. The V gene's germline CDR1 is MGHDK and CDR2 SYGVNS. The CDR3 covers 14 residues. The CDR3 nucleotides are TGTGCCAGCAGTGAATTGTCCACAGAAGAGACCCAGTACTTC. It specifies CASSELSTEETQYF.

This chain links TRBV3-1 (or the pseudogene TRBV3-2) with TRBJ2-7; maybe TRBD1 (6 bases). CDR1 and CDR2 from the germline V gene are LGHDT and YNNKEL (reference sequence). V shed 3 bases and J shed 3 bases, with 9 bases lying between them. The CDR3 is made up of 13 amino acids. CDR3 amino acids: CASSQRTVYEQYF. The CDR3, as DNA: TGTGCCAGCAGCCAGAGGACAGTCTACGAGCAGTACTTC.

This chain links TRBV9 with TRBJ1-6; 8 bases fit TRBD1. The CDR3 is 14 residues long. Per germline, CDR1 SGDLS and CDR2 YYNGEE. With V trimmed by 6 bases and J by 8 bases, 7 bases remained unmatched. The CDR3 coding sequence is TGTGCCAGCACCACAGGGGGGCCTTATTCACCCCTCCACTTT. As protein: CASTTGGPYSPLHF. The variable domain in full, completed from reference TRBV9 and TRBJ1-6, reads DSGVTQTPKHLITATGQRVTLRCSPRSGDLSVYWYQQSLDQGLQFLIQYYNGEERAKGNILERFSAQQFPDLHSELNLSSLELGDSALYFCASTTGGPYSPLHFGNGTRLTVT.

The V gene is TRBV5-4, the J gene TRBJ2-7, with TRBD2 matching over 11 bases. V dropped 4 bases and J dropped 6; count of bases not matched to a gene: 6. CDR1 is SGHNT and CDR2 is YYREEE in the germline V gene (reference sequence). This CDR3 comprises 14 residues. CDR3 nucleotide sequence: TGTGCCAGCAGCCAAACTAGCGGGGGCACCGAGCAGTACTTC. This translates into CASSQTSGGTEQYF.

The chain employs TRBV11-3 and TRBJ2-2, with D perhaps matching TRBD1 (5 bases). This CDR3 is 15 amino acids long. The V gene's germline CDR1 is SGHNT and CDR2 YENEEA. Trimming cost V 4 bases and J 3 bases, with 12 bases left between them. CDR3: CASSSQARDTGELFF. The CDR3 nucleotides are TGTGCCAGCAGCTCACAGGCCAGGGACACCGGGGAGCTGTTTTTT. The complete variable domain, with remaining parts taken from reference TRBV11-3 and TRBJ2-2, reads EAGVVQSPRYKIIEKKQPVAFWCNPISGHNTLYWYLQNLGQGPELLIRYENEEAVDDSQLPKDRFSAERLKGVDSTLKIQPAELGDSAVYLCASSSQARDTGELFFGEGSRLTVL.

The chain's CDR3 is CASSPDRIYEQYF. In DNA form, the CDR3 reads TGTGCCAGCAGTCCGGACAGGATTTACGAGCAGTACTTC. The chain combines TRBV12-3 or TRBV12-4 with TRBJ2-7, with 7 bases that match TRBD1. V was pared by 5 bases and J by 4 bases, with 5 bases of the junction left unmatched. The CDR3 totals 13 residues.

The CDR3 DNA reads as TGTGCCAGTAGTATCCCTGCGGGGGGTGAGCAGTACTTC. It codes for CASSIPAGGEQYF. V gene TRBV19 combines with J gene TRBJ2-7; TRBD2 matches at 8 bases. The CDR3 sequence is 13 residues long. Trimming took 3 bases from V and 7 from J; bases not matched to a gene: 5. Germline CDR1 and CDR2: LNHDA and SQIVND (reference sequence).